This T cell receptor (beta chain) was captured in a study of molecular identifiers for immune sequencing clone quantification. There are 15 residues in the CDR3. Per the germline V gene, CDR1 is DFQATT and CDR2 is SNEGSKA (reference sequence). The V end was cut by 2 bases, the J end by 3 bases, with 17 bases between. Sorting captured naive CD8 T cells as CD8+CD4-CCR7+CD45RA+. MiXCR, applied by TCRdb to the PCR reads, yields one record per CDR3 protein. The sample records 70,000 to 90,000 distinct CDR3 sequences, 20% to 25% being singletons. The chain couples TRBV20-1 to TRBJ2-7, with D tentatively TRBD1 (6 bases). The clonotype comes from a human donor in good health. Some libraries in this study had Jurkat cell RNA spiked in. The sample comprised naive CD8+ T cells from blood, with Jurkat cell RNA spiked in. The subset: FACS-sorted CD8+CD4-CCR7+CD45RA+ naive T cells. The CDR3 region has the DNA TGCAGTGCTAGACCCAGGGGCGAGGTCCTCTACGAGCAGTACTTC. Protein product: CSARPRGEVLYEQYF.